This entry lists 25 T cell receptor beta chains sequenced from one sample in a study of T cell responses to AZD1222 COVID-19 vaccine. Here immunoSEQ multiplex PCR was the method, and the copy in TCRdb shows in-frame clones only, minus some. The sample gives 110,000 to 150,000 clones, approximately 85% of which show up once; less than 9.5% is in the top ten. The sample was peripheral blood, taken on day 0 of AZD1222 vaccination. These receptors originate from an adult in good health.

The CDR3 sequence is CASSLGGGGSYGYTF. The CDR3 region has the DNA TGTGCCAGCAGCTTAGGAGGAGGGGGATCCTATGGCTACACCTTC. The chain combines TRBV7-8 with TRBJ1-2; TRBD1 might be the D (6 bases). This CDR3 has 15 amino acids. Trimming took 1 base from V and 4 from J, leaving 13 bases between them. The V gene's germline CDR1 is SGHVS and CDR2 FQNEAQ.

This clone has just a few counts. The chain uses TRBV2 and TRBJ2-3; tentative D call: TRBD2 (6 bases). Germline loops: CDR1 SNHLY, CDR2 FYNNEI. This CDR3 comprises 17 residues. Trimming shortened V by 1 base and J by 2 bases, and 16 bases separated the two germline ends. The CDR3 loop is CASSEEQNGDFTDTQYF. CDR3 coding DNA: TGTGCCAGCAGTGAAGAACAAAACGGGGACTTCACAGATACGCAGTATTTT.

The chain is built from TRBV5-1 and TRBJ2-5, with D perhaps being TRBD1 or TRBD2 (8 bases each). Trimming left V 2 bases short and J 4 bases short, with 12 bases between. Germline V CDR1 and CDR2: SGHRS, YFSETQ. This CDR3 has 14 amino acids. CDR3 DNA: TGCGCCAGCAGCTTTAGCGGGACAGGAGAGACCCAGTACTTC. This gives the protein CASSFSGTGETQYF.

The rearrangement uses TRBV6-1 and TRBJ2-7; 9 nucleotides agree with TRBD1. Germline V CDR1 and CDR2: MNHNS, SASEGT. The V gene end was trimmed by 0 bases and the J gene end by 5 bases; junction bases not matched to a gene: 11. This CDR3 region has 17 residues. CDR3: CASSEALRGTGRDEQYF. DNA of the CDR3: TGTGCCAGCAGTGAAGCGCTTCGGGGGACAGGGAGGGACGAGCAGTACTTC.

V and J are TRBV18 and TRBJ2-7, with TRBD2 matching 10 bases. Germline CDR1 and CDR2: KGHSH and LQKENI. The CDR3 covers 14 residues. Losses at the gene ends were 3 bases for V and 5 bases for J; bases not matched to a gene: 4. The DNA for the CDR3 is TGTGCCAGCTCACCCACTAGCGGGAAGAACGAGCAGTACTTC. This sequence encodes CASSPTSGKNEQYF.

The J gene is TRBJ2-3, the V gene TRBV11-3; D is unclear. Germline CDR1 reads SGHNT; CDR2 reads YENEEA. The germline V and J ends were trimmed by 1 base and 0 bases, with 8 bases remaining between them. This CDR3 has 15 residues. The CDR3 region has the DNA TGTGCCAGCAGCTTAGTGTTTTCCAGCACAGATACGCAGTATTTT. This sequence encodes CASSLVFSSTDTQYF.

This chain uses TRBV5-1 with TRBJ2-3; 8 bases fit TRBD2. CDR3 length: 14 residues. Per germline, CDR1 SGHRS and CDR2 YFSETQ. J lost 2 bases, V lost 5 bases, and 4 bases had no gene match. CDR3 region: CASRLAGITDTQYF. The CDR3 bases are TGCGCCAGCAGGCTAGCGGGTATCACAGATACGCAGTATTTT.

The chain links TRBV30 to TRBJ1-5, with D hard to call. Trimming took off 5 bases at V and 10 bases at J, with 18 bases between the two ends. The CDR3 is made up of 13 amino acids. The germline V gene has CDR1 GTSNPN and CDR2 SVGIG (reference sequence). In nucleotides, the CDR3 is TGTGCCTGGGCCCCCCAAGGTGGGGAACCCCAGCATTTT. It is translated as CAWAPQGGEPQHF.

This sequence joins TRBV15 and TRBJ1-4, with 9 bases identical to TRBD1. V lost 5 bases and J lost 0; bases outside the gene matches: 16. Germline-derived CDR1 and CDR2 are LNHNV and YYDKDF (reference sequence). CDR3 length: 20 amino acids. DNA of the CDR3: TGTGCCACCAGCGGCCGACAGGGGGGCACGATGGCAGCAACTAATGAAAAACTGTTTTTT. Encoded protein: CATSGRQGGTMAATNEKLFF. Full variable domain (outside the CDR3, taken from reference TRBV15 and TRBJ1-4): DAMVIQNPRYQVTQFGKPVTLSCSQTLNHNVMYWYQQKSSQAPKLLFHYYDKDFNNEADTPDNFQSRRPNTSFCFLDIRSPGLGDTAMYLCATSGRQGGTMAATNEKLFFGSGTQLSVL.

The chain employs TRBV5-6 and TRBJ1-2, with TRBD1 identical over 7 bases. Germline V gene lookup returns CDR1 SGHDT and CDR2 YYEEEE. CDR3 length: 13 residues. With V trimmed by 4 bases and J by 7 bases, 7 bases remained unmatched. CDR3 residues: CASSLDRTSGYTF. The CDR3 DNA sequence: TGTGCCAGCAGCCTGGACAGGACCTCTGGCTACACCTTC.

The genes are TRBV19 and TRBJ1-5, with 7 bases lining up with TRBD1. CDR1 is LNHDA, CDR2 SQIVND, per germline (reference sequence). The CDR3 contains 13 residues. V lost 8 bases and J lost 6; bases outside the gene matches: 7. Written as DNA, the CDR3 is TGTGCCAGTTCTAGGACAGGTAGTCAGCCCCAGCATTTT. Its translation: CASSRTGSQPQHF.

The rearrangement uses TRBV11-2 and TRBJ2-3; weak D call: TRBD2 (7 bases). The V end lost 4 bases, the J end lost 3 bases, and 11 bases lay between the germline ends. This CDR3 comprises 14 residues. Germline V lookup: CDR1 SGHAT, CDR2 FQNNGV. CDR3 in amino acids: CASSWGGPTDTQYF. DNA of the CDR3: TGTGCCAGCAGCTGGGGGGGGCCGACAGATACGCAGTATTTT. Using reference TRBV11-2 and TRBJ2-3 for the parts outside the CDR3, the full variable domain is EAGVAQSPRYKIIEKRQSVAFWCNPISGHATLYWYQQILGQGPKLLIQFQNNGVVDDSQLPKDRFSAERLKGVDSTLKIQPAKLEDSAVYLCASSWGGPTDTQYFGPGTRLTVL.

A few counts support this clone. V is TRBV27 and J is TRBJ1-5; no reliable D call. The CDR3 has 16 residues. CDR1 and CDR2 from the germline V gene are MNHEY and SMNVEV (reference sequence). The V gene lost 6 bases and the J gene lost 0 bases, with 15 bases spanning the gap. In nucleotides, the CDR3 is TGTGCCAGCAGCCCGGGGTGGCAGTATAGCAATCAGCCCCAGCATTTT. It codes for CASSPGWQYSNQPQHF.

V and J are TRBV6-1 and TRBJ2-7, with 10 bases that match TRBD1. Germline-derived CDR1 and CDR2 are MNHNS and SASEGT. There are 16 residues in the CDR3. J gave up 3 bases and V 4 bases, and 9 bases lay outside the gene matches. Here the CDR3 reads CASSGKPGTGDYEQYF. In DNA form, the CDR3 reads TGTGCCAGCAGTGGGAAACCCGGGACAGGGGACTACGAGCAGTACTTC.

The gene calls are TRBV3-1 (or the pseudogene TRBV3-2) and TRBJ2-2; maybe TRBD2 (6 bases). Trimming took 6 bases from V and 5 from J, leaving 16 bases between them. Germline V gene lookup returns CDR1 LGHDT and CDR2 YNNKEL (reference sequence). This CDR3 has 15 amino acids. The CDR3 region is CASSRDFPETGELFF. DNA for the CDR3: TGTGCCAGCAGTCGGGACTTTCCGGAAACCGGGGAGCTGTTTTTT.

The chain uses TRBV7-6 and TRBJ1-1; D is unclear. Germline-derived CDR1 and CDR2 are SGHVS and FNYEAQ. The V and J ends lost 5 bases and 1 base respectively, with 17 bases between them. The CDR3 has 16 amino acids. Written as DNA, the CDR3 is TGTGCCAGCAGCCCAGAATCGGATTTGGGGAACACTGAAGCTTTCTTT. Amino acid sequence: CASSPESDLGNTEAFF.

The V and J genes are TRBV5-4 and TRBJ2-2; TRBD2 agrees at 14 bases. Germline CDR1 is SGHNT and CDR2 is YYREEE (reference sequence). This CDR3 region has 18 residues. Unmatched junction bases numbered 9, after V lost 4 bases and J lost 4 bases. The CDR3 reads CASSLGLAGEPGTGELFF. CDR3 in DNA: TGTGCCAGCAGCCTGGGACTAGCGGGAGAGCCCGGCACCGGGGAGCTGTTTTTT.

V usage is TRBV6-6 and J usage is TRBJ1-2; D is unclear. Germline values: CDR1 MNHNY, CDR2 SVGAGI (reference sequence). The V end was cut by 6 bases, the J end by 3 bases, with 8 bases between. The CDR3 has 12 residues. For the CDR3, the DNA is TGTGCCAGCAGGGAGGGAGACTATGGCTACACCTTC. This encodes CASREGDYGYTF.

CDR3 protein: CATSDPLQGNQPQHF. In DNA form, the CDR3 reads TGTGCCACCAGTGATCCCTTACAGGGGAATCAGCCCCAGCATTTT. The genes are TRBV24-1 and TRBJ1-5; 7 bases are shared with TRBD1. CDR1 and CDR2 (germline): KGHDR, SFDVKD. The length of the CDR3 is 15 residues. V shed 3 bases, J shed 4 bases, and the junction held 5 bases outside the gene matches.

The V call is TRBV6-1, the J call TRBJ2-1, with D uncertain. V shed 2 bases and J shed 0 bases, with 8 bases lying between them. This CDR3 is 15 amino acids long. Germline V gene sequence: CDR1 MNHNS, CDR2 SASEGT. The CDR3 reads CASSEMGSSYNEQFF. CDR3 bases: TGTGCCAGCAGTGAAATGGGATCCTCCTACAATGAGCAGTTCTTC.

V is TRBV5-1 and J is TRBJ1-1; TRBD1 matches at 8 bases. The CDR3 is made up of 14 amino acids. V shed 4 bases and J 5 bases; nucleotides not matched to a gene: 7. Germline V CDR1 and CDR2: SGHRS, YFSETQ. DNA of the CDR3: TGCGCCAGCAGCGGACAGGGTGAGGGGACTGAAGCTTTCTTT. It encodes CASSGQGEGTEAFF.

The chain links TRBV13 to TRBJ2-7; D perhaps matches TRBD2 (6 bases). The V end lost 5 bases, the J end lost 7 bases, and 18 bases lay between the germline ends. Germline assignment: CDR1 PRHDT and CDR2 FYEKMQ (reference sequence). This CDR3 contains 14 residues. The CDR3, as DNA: TGTGCCAGCAGCGCCTGGGGGGATGACGGGGAGCAGTACTTC. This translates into CASSAWGDDGEQYF. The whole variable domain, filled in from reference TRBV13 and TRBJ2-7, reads AAGVIQSPRHLIKEKRETATLKCYPIPRHDTVYWYQQGPGQDPQFLISFYEKMQSDKGSIPDRFSAQQFSDYHSELNMSSLELGDSALYFCASSAWGDDGEQYFGPGTRLTVT.

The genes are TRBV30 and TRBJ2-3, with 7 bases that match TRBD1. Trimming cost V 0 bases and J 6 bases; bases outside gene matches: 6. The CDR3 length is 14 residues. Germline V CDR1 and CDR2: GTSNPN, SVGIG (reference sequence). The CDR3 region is CAWSVAGGGDTQYF. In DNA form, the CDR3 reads TGTGCCTGGAGTGTAGCAGGGGGTGGTGATACGCAGTATTTT.

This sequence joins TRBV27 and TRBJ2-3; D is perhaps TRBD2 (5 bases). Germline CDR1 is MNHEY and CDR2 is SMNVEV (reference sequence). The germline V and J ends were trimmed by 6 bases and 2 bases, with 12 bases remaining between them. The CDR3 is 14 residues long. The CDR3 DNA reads TGTGCCAGCAGCAGCGGTCACCCCACAGATACGCAGTATTTT. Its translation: CASSSGHPTDTQYF.

The CDR3 protein is CASRGGTGFYGYTF. Here the CDR3 DNA reads TGTGCCAGCAGGGGGGGGACAGGCTTCTATGGCTACACCTTC. The V gene is TRBV3-1 (or the pseudogene TRBV3-2), the J gene TRBJ1-2; 8 positions match TRBD1. Germline V gives CDR1 LGHDT, CDR2 YNNKEL (reference sequence). The J segment lost 4 bases and the V segment lost 6 bases, leaving 7 bases of the junction unmatched. This CDR3 is built from 14 residues.